This T cell receptor beta chain is drawn from a study of T cell repertoires in cytomegalovirus infection. Turning to the study itself: Both recently identified HLA-C-restricted and well-studied HLA-B-restricted CMV epitopes were used in the study. An indication of both CMV infection and matching HLA type came from public TCR beta signatures.

On this clonotype: The antigen remains undetermined.

Study results and limitations: The ex vivo response was dominated by HLA-C-restricted CMV-specific TCR beta clonotypes. Identification of carriers of CMV plus the relevant HLA was performed using cumulative public TCR beta family frequency.

TCRdb analysed the reads with MiXCR anew, one entry per CDR3 protein. The sample comprises about 570,000 distinct CDR3 sequences, around two fifths of which are singletons, and 48% rests with the top ten. Germline V gene sequence: CDR1 SGHRS, CDR2 YFSETQ. Germline trimming cut 0 bases from V and 5 bases from J; bases unmatched to any gene: 6. This CDR3 contains 16 residues. V and J are TRBV5-1 and TRBJ2-1; 9 bases fit TRBD1. This sample comprised cultured PBMCs, obtained from culture after CMV antigen stimulation. The TCR sequence derives from a human donor in good health (CMV status not recorded). Some clones in this sample may be carry-over from other donors' samples. Written as DNA, the CDR3 is TGCGCCAGCAGCTTGGCCCCGGGACAGGGAGACAATGAGCAGTTCTTC. Its protein is CASSLAPGQGDNEQFF. The full variable domain, with the rest looked up from reference TRBV5-1 and TRBJ2-1, is KAGVTQTPRYLIKTRGQQVTLSCSPISGHRSVSWYQQTPGQGLQFLFEYFSETQRNKGNFPGRFSGRQFSNSRSEMNVSTLELGDSALYLCASSLAPGQGDNEQFFGPGTRLTVL.